This TCR beta chain was found in a study of blood T cells in healthy people across ages (dated by TCRdb to between 2014 and 2016). Background on the whole study: In model experiments, template switching captured roughly one uniquely barcoded TCR beta cDNA molecule for every two T cells. Donors were grouped into four age groups: young (average 16 years), middle-aged (39), aged (about 60) and long-lived (less than 85). The study measured age-related changes in TCR beta repertoire diversity using deep sequencing normalized with unique cDNA molecular identifiers. For two donors (one aged 18 to 29 and one aged 80 or older), the study analyzed two additional independent replicas of 1 million unique cDNA reads from the same blood draw.

Library generation was performed with 5' RACE. The reads were generated on an Illumina HiSeq 2500. The second PCR ran for roughly 7 to 12 cycles and used a J-beta primer mix along with a sample-barcoded 5' primer. A template-switch 5' adaptor carrying 12 random nucleotides introduced a unique molecular identifier onto each TCR beta cDNA molecule. Each sample yielded at least 3 million CDR3-containing paired-end reads. All of the RNA was converted into first-strand cDNA using the Mint cDNA synthesis kit, with a TRBC-specific oligonucleotide serving as the primer. After uracil-DNA glycosylase treatment, a first 18-cycle PCR used universal primers M1SS and BC2_uni_R on all cDNA. The original methods were these. For normalization, 1 million high-quality reads, each with a distinct molecular identifier, were randomly selected from each sample. Instead of being binned into consensus sequences, reads with shared molecular identifiers were discarded. MiTCR, set to a Q25 quality threshold and the strictest error-elimination algorithm, was used for CDR3 identification, clonotype clustering and error correction. A nonparametric unseen species model using Euler transformation provided a lower-bound estimate of total TCR beta diversity. TCRdb handled the public reads itself, with Q25 trimming in fastp and clone calling in MiXCR, and kept productive beta chains. Entries are consolidated by CDR3 protein sequence, retaining the most common genes and DNA. The V and J calls were determined by TCRdb, not by the authors. The sample table shows around 520,000 distinct CDR3 sequences, and around 27% are seen once. The leading ten clones occupy over 3.5% of the sample.

The donors were about 40 Caucasian individuals from Russia, aged roughly 6 to 100 years, who were systemically healthy. Around 10 milliliters of peripheral blood were collected from each donor into EDTA-treated Vacutainer tubes. Ficoll-Paque density-gradient centrifugation was used to isolate PBMCs, with at least 6.5 million per sample. Total RNA, at least 6 micrograms per sample, was extracted from PBMCs with Trizol reagent. For every donor, an aliquot of PBMCs went through flow cytometry to measure the percentages of naive CD45RAhigh/CD27high T cells. CDR1 is given as MNHEY and CDR2 as SVGAGI, both from the germline V gene. Inclusive of the bounding cysteine and phenylalanine, the CDR3 is 15 residues long. Just CDR3 DNA is preserved here, 45 bases in frame from base 1. Between the V and J ends, shortened by 5 bases and 5 bases respectively, the junction contains 18 bases. Study-wide findings and limitations: Estimates of total diversity based on one million sequenced T cells were regarded as lower bounds and as underestimates. A strong correlation was found between observed TCR beta diversity and the percentage of naive T cells measured by flow cytometry. Bulk unsorted PBMC profiling prevented conclusive comparison of naive and antigen-experienced compartments. Compared with the aged group, more naive CD4+ T cells, fewer expanded clones and increased TCR diversity were shown by the long-lived group, suggesting age selection. As age increased, observed TCR beta diversity per million T cells dropped in a roughly linear way, and a significant reduction was already evident by age 40. The CMV infection status of donors was not known, potentially confounding age-related changes in expanded clonotypes.

The table lists this clonotype with a few counts. This receptor's antigen is unknown. No much larger clone exists at a distance of one base, and base qualities are not known. These same data were also listed under a study on T cells of mothers and their children. Drawing on the second study: The donors were nine systemically healthy Caucasian individuals, made up of three mothers and their six children. cDNA synthesis used all of the extracted RNA, with around 1.4 ug of RNA in each 15 ul reaction. In the second PCR, the M1S primer added sample barcodes and 2-4 random nucleotides. Each mother yielded over 9 million TCR beta CDR3 reads and each child roughly 3.1 million reads. In both related and unrelated pairs, thymic selection shapes the output of TCR recombination in a similar way, with inherited differences having only a minor effect. Normalized repertoire overlap was always slightly but never significantly higher in related than unrelated mother-child pairs. No persistent microchimeric T cell clones were found, with a detection sensitivity of approximately 95 clones per million clonotypes. In the study, deep NGS was used to compare the TCR beta repertoires of mothers and children, and features distinguishing related mother-child pairs from unrelated individuals were sought. The mean age was 40 +/- 4 years for the mothers and around 11 +/- 4 years for the children. After adapter ligation was performed with NEBNext reagents, the libraries were sequenced on an Illumina HiSeq 2000 with 100+100 nt paired-end reads. To prevent cross-contamination, the mother and child libraries were prepared a month apart and were sequenced in separate runs. Each donor had between 500,000 and 2,000,000 distinct TCR beta clonotypes identified. Naive TCR beta clonotypes were estimated from low-frequency clonotypes matched to each donor's FACS-determined naive share, without sorting.

The chain employs TRBV6-5 and TRBJ1-1; there is no confident call for the D gene. Source material: blood. The source is a boy aged 2 to 9 in good health. In nucleotide form, the sequence is TGTGCCAGCAGTAAGTGGAAGGGAGTTAGAACTGAAGCTTTCTTT. It encodes CASSKWKGVRTEAFF.